The entry that follows covers one T cell receptor beta chain sequence. In its sample, this clonotype was seen a few times. Its target antigen remains unknown. Per-base qualities were not stored, and no clone one base away is much larger. The sequencer was an Illumina HiSeq 1500. TCRdb applied fastp at Q25 and MiXCR to the public reads, then kept only in-frame beta chains. Each record represents a unique CDR3 protein, reported with the most common genes and DNA among its rows. For this sample the table gives around 490,000 distinct CDR3 sequences, of which about 25% were detected only once. About 13% of the sample lies in the top ten. Between the V and J ends, shortened by 4 bases and 6 bases respectively, the junction contains 3 bases. As encoded in the germline V gene (reference sequence), CDR1 is LNHDA while CDR2 is SQIVND. The CDR3 goes from the cysteine to the phenylalanine over 10 residues. The DNA shown is the 30-base CDR3, in frame from base 1.

This sample was included in a study of T cell repertoires in cytomegalovirus infection (dated by TCRdb to between 2018 and 2021). Notes on the research overall: The HLA type of each donor mattered for the analysis, because public TCR beta signatures pointed to carriage of CMV infection along with the matching HLA type.

Results the study describes overall, beyond this receptor: The ex vivo response was dominated by HLA-C-restricted CMV-specific TCR beta clonotypes, and the single most frequent clonotype in two of eight donors was supplied by these HLA-C-restricted clonotypes. Carriers of CMV infection plus the relevant HLA type were discriminated by the cumulative frequency of public TCR beta family members in the study cohort and in an independent roughly 370-donor cohort.

The sequence links TRBV19 to TRBJ1-2; no confident D gene assignment can be made. Material: PBMCs. The sequence was obtained from a human donor in good health (CMV status not recorded). Some clones in this sample may be carry-over from other donors' samples. CDR3 protein: CASSKNGYTF. The nucleotide sequence reads TGTGCCAGTAGTAAAAATGGCTACACCTTC. Reference TRBV19 and TRBJ1-2 proteins supply the regions before and after the CDR3; the full variable domain is: DGGITQSPKYLFRKEGQNVTLSCEQNLNHDAMYWYRQDPGQGLRLIYYSQIVNDFQKGDIAEGYSVSREKKESFPLTVTSAQKNPTAFYLCASSKNGYTFGSGTRLTVV.